The 16 T cell receptor beta chains in this list originate from one sample, sequenced in a study of cytomegalovirus exposure and HLA in healthy donors. A multiplex PCR was run with 60 Vbeta primers and 13 Jbeta primers. The data were produced by immunoSEQ multiplex PCR, yet TCRdb's version contains in-frame clones alone and is incomplete. The sample comprises roughly 140,000 clones, roughly 80% of which are singletons, and roughly 6.7% rests with the top ten. The sample taken for sequencing was PBMCs. Receptors originate from a woman aged 40 to 50 in good health and CMV-seropositive.

The count of this clone is one. V and J are TRBV4-1 and TRBJ2-6; 10 bases fit TRBD1. The V gene end was trimmed by 0 bases and the J gene end by 7 bases; junction bases not matched to a gene: 9. The CDR3 sequence is 18 residues long. Germline CDR1 is MGHRA and CDR2 is YSYEKL. CDR3 protein: CASSQDHSDRGVANVLTF. The CDR3 DNA reads TGCGCCAGCAGCCAAGACCACTCGGACAGGGGGGTAGCCAACGTCCTGACTTTC.

V is TRBV14 and J is TRBJ2-7; D gene ambiguous. V dropped 6 bases and J dropped 6 bases, with 18 bases sitting between them. The CDR3 spans 14 residues. Germline lookup yields CDR1 SGHDN and CDR2 FVKESK. The CDR3 DNA follows: TGTGCCAGCAGGGAGAGAAGTGGTGTGGGCGAGCAGTACTTC. Amino acid sequence: CASRERSGVGEQYF.

The CDR3 loop is CASSSTGFRETQYF. The CDR3 region has the DNA TGTGCCAGTAGTTCAACAGGTTTTCGCGAGACCCAGTACTTC. The V gene is TRBV19, the J gene TRBJ2-5; D may be TRBD1 (5 bases). This CDR3 is built from 14 residues. Per the germline V gene, CDR1 is LNHDA and CDR2 is SQIVND (reference sequence). Trimming left V 5 bases short and J 5 bases short, with 15 bases between.

The V call is TRBV7-9, the J call TRBJ2-1; 9 bases are a match to TRBD1. Germline trimming cut 7 bases from V and 3 bases from J; bases unmatched to any gene: 7. This CDR3 is built from 15 residues. The germline V gene has CDR1 SEHNR and CDR2 FQNEAQ (reference sequence). This CDR3 is CASTPQGADYNEQFF. In DNA, the CDR3 is TGTGCCAGCACGCCACAGGGGGCTGACTACAATGAGCAGTTCTTC.

The V call is TRBV5-1, the J call TRBJ2-2, with 9 bases fitting TRBD1. CDR1 and CDR2 from the germline V gene are SGHRS and YFSETQ. This CDR3 spans 18 amino acids. The junction had 15 bases not matched to a gene; V was cut back by 3 bases and J by 6 bases. As DNA, the CDR3 is TGCGCCAGCAGCTCGGGGGGACAGGGAAGTTTGGTGGCCGGGGAGCTGTTTTTT. Its translation is CASSSGGQGSLVAGELFF.

The V call is TRBV10-3, the J call TRBJ1-6; 7 bases map to TRBD1. V lost 2 bases to trimming and J lost 9 bases; unmatched junction nucleotides: 7. The CDR3 loop spans 15 amino acids. Looked up from germline, CDR1 is ENHRY and CDR2 is SYGVKD. The CDR3 nucleotides are TGTGCCATCAGTGAGGAACAGGGGATGGGTTCACCCCTCCACTTT. As protein: CAISEEQGMGSPLHF.

The chain links TRBV18 to TRBJ1-4; a weak D match, TRBD1 (6 bases). Germline V CDR1 and CDR2: KGHSH, LQKENI. The CDR3 covers 15 residues. The V end was cut by 3 bases, the J end by 4 bases, with 12 bases between. CDR3 DNA sequence: TGTGCCAGCTCACCTAGGACAGACAATAATGAAAAACTGTTTTTT. Protein: CASSPRTDNNEKLFF. Based on the CDR3 plus reference TRBV18 and TRBJ1-4, the full variable domain is NAGVMQNPRHLVRRRGQEARLRCSPMKGHSHVYWYRQLPEEGLKFMVYLQKENIIDESGMPKERFSAEFPKEGPSILRIQQVVRGDSAAYFCASSPRTDNNEKLFFGSGTQLSVL.

The genes are TRBV5-6 and TRBJ2-1, with TRBD2 identical over 8 bases. The CDR3 length is 17 residues. V shed 0 bases, J shed 4 bases, and the junction held 9 bases outside the gene matches. The germline gives CDR1 SGHDT, CDR2 YYEEEE. CDR3 DNA: TGTGCCAGCAGCTTGGCCTCCGGAGCGGGGGTTTACAATGAGCAGTTCTTC. Translated: CASSLASGAGVYNEQFF.

This clone was recorded a few times. The V call is TRBV2, the J call TRBJ1-2, with D perhaps matching TRBD1 (5 bases). The CDR3 is made up of 14 amino acids. In germline, CDR1 is SNHLY, CDR2 FYNNEI. Trimming removed 9 bases from V and 5 bases from J, with 19 bases in between. CDR3 sequence (DNA): TGTGCCAGTGGGGCGGACACTGCGAAGTATGGCTACACCTTC. This codes for CASGADTAKYGYTF.

The chain links TRBV2 to TRBJ2-7, with 12 bases lining up with TRBD2. This CDR3 contains 15 residues. V gave up 6 bases and J gave up 1 base; unmatched junction bases: 4. Germline lookup yields CDR1 SNHLY and CDR2 FYNNEI. The CDR3 here is CASRLGLAGSYEQYF. CDR3 coding DNA: TGTGCCAGCAGGTTAGGACTAGCGGGGTCCTACGAGCAGTACTTC.

This sequence joins TRBV7-9 and TRBJ2-7; D not certain. Germline V lookup: CDR1 SEHNR, CDR2 FQNEAQ (reference sequence). This CDR3 region has 13 residues. Trimming stripped 1 base from V and 6 bases from J, with 10 bases between. CDR3 loop: CASSLGQVGEQYF. For the CDR3, the DNA is TGTGCCAGCAGCTTAGGCCAGGTTGGCGAGCAGTACTTC.

The chain couples TRBV7-3 to TRBJ2-5; 14 nucleotides line up with TRBD2. V dropped 4 bases and J dropped 2; count of bases not matched to a gene: 3. Germline V gene sequence: CDR1 SGHTA, CDR2 FQGTGA. This CDR3 is built from 16 residues. The CDR3 here is CASSSGLAGGQETQYF. CDR3 in DNA: TGTGCCAGCAGCTCAGGACTAGCGGGGGGTCAAGAGACCCAGTACTTC.

The rearrangement links TRBV30 to TRBJ1-1; no reliable D call. The ends were cut back, 1 base at V and 4 bases at J, with 10 bases in the middle. Germline lookup yields CDR1 GTSNPN and CDR2 SVGIG (reference sequence). The CDR3 loop spans 13 amino acids. The CDR3 DNA is TGTGCCTGGAGTGATTTACAGTTCACTGAAGCTTTCTTT. This encodes CAWSDLQFTEAFF.

The chain combines TRBV30 with TRBJ2-5; 7 nucleotides align to TRBD1. Germline loops: CDR1 GTSNPN, CDR2 SVGIG (reference sequence). The CDR3 length is 17 residues. Trimming took 0 bases from V and 1 from J; bases not matched to a gene: 11. This chain's CDR3 is CAWSVQEGGQFQETQYF. CDR3 sequence (DNA): TGTGCCTGGAGTGTACAAGAAGGGGGACAGTTCCAAGAGACCCAGTACTTC.

J is TRBJ2-7 and V is TRBV19, with 9 bases that match TRBD1. V was clipped by 1 base and J by 2 bases; unmatched bases: 6. CDR3 size: 16 residues. The germline CDR1 and CDR2 sequences are LNHDA and SQIVND (reference sequence). For the CDR3, the DNA is TGTGCCAGTAGTATAGTCTTCGGGACAGGGACCTACGAGCAGTACTTC. This encodes CASSIVFGTGTYEQYF.

This chain joins TRBV7-9 and TRBJ2-7; D uncertain. V dropped 2 bases and J dropped 6 bases, with 11 bases sitting between them. This CDR3 contains 13 residues. CDR1 is SEHNR and CDR2 is FQNEAQ in the germline V gene (reference sequence). The chain's CDR3 is CASSLTPSAEQYF. The CDR3 nucleotides are TGTGCCAGCAGCTTAACTCCCTCCGCCGAGCAGTACTTC. The variable domain in full, with the rest retrieved from reference TRBV7-9 and TRBJ2-7, is DTGVSQNPRHKITKRGQNVTFRCDPISEHNRLYWYRQTLGQGPEFLTYFQNEAQLEKSRLLSDRFSAERPKGSFSTLEIQRTEQGDSAMYLCASSLTPSAEQYFGPGTRLTVT.